This TCR beta chain was profiled in a study of response to subunit inactivated influenza vaccine. Findings and caveats of the study: Authors suggested each seasonal flu vaccination may recruit only limited numbers of new T cells.

TCRdb called the RT-PCR reads again in MiXCR, with one record for every CDR3 protein. Of hundreds of thousands of distinct CDR3 sequences listed, approximately 17% are singletons. This clonotype was found a few times. The antigen is unknown. Germline loops: CDR1 ENHRY, CDR2 SYGVKD. This CDR3 has 15 residues. Trimming removed 0 bases at V and 0 bases at J, with 8 bases between. The input for sequencing was PBMCs from blood, taken roughly 5 days after vaccination. The V gene is TRBV10-3, the J gene TRBJ1-1; D is unresolved. The receptor was isolated from a man aged 45-65 years who received an inactivated influenza vaccine. The CDR3 region has the DNA TGTGCCATCAGTGAGTCAGGCAGTCTGAACACTGAAGCTTTCTTT. Its protein product is CAISESGSLNTEAFF.